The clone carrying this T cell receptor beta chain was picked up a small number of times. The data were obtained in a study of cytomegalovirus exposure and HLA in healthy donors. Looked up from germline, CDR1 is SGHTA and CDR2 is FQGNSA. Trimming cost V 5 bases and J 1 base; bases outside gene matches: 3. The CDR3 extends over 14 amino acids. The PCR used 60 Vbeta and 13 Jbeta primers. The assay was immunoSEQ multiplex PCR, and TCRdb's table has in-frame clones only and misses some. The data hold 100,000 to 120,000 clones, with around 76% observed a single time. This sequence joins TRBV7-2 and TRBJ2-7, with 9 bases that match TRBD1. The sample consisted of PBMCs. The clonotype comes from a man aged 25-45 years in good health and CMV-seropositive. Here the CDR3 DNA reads TGTGCCAGCAGCCCGACAGGGGGGTCCTACGAGCAGTACTTC. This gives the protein CASSPTGGSYEQYF.